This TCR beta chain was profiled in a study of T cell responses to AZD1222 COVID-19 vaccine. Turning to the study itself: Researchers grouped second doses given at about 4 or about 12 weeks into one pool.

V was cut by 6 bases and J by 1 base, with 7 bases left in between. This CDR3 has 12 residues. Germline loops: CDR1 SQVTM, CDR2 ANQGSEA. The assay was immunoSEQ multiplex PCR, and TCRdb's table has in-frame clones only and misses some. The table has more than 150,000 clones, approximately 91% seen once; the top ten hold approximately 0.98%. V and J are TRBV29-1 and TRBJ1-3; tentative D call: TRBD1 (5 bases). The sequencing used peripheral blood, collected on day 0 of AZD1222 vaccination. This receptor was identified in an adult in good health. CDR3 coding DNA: TGCAGCGTCGGGGGGTCTGGAAACACCATATATTTT. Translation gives CSVGGSGNTIYF.